A selection of T cell receptor beta chains follows, all from one sample in a study of shared clonotypes between healthy human individuals. Some clones are missing from TCRdb's copy, which holds only in-frame ones; the method was immunoSEQ multiplex PCR. Of about 2.4 million clones listed, approximately 94% are singletons. The specimen was naive CD4+ T cells from PBMCs. These receptors were taken from a man aged 18 to 30 in good health. Some clones in this sample may be carry-over from other donors' samples. CDR3s include the opening cysteine and the closing phenylalanine or tryptophan. The order of the fields is D gene, clone size, J gene, V gene, CDR3 protein, CDR3 DNA. A D gene is named only where the DNA matches it firmly. Expanded clones get a size class; other rows say once, few or many, or leave the size out.

>.|.|TRBJ2-3|TRBV9
CASSVQPISTDTQYF
TGTGCCAGCAGCGTCCAGCCGATTAGCACAGATACGCAGTATTTT
>.|.|TRBJ1-5|TRBV28
CASSLWGEGQPQHF
TGTGCCAGCAGTTTATGGGGGGAAGGTCAGCCCCAGCATTTT
>.|.|TRBJ2-1|TRBV7-2
CASSLSRDNYNEQFF
TGTGCCAGCAGCCTTTCCCGGGACAACTACAATGAGCAGTTCTTC
>TRBD1|once|TRBJ2-7|TRBV28
CASRTAGTGGGYEQYF
TGTGCCAGCAGGACCGCCGGGACAGGGGGCGGATACGAGCAGTACTTC
>.|.|TRBJ1-2|TRBV18
CASSPPGSNYGYTF
TGTGCCAGCTCACCACCAGGGTCTAACTATGGCTACACCTTC
>.|.|TRBJ2-6|TRBV11-1
CASSLLSVGANVLTF
TGTGCCAGCAGCTTACTTTCGGTTGGGGCCAACGTCCTGACTTTC
>.|.|TRBJ2-1|TRBV19
CASSMSARVEQFF
TGTGCCAGTAGTATGTCGGCGAGGGTCGAGCAGTTCTTC
>.|.|TRBJ2-5|TRBV29-1
CSAGNQETQYF
TGCAGCGCCGGGAACCAAGAGACCCAGTACTTC
>.|.|TRBJ2-7|TRBV20-1
CSARGHTDQYF
TGCAGTGCTAGAGGACATACGGATCAGTACTTC
>.|once|TRBJ2-1|TRBV7-8
CASSTTGGLPRNYNEQFF
TGTGCCAGCAGCACGACCGGGGGACTCCCCCGAAACTACAATGAGCAGTTCTTC
>TRBD2|.|TRBJ2-1|TRBV7-2
CASRNSGMVEQFF
TGTGCCAGCAGGAATAGCGGGATGGTTGAGCAGTTCTTC
>.|.|TRBJ1-2|TRBV4-1
CASTTWGTSDGYTF
TGCGCCAGCACCACCTGGGGGACTTCTGATGGCTACACCTTC
>.|once|TRBJ2-7|TRBV4-2
CASSQEGIRGEQYF
TGTGCCAGCAGCCAAGAGGGGATTCGTGGCGAGCAGTACTTC
>TRBD1|.|TRBJ2-7|TRBV5-1
CASSPIPGQGSYEQYF
TGCGCCAGCAGTCCCATCCCGGGACAGGGGTCCTACGAGCAGTACTTC
>.|.|TRBJ1-3|TRBV19
CASSIGDTRNTIYF
TGTGCCAGTAGTATCGGGGACACACGAAACACCATATATTTT
>.|.|TRBJ1-6|TRBV6-6
CASSRDLINSPLHF
TGTGCCAGCAGCCGGGATCTTATTAATTCACCCCTCCACTTT